The entry that follows covers one T cell receptor beta chain sequence. Antigen specificity is unknown. The data were taken from a study of OX40 agonist ivuxolimab in advanced cancers. Study in general: Administration of intravenous ivuxolimab to patients occurred every 2 weeks at 0.01 to 10 mg/kg. General study points: On average, CD8+ T cells showed a greater number of expanded clones than CD4+.

The CDR3 is 13 residues long. Germline loops: CDR1 SGDLS, CDR2 YYNGEE. V lost 0 bases and J 4 bases, leaving 5 bases between the germline ends. Sequencing was performed with immunoSEQ multiplex PCR; in TCRdb, only in-frame clones are kept and a portion is missing. Of some 40,000 clones listed, roughly 89% are singletons. The sequenced sample was CD4+ or CD8+ T cells sorted from blood, obtained in a trial of the OX40 agonist ivuxolimab. The chain uses TRBV9 and TRBJ2-1; D is ambiguous. This receptor was obtained from an adult with an advanced solid tumor such as melanoma, head and neck, liver or kidney cancer. CDR3 residues: CASSVGRYNEQFF. The CDR3 nucleotides are TGTGCCAGCAGCGTAGGCAGGTACAATGAGCAGTTCTTC.